This is a list of T cell receptor beta chains from one sample in a study of cytotoxic CD8 clonotypes in ibrutinib-treated CLL. TCRdb's copy holds only in-frame clones and misses some; the assay was immunoSEQ multiplex PCR. The sample yields 65,000 to 80,000 clones, 70% to 90% seen once. Specimen: PBMCs, collected after 24 months of ibrutinib treatment. The receptor source for this set is a human donor with chronic lymphocytic leukemia. CDR3s include the opening cysteine and the closing phenylalanine or tryptophan. A D gene is named only where the DNA matches it firmly.

J gene	D gene	V gene	CDR3 DNA	CDR3 protein
TRBJ1-1	.	TRBV28	TGTGCCAGCACCTTGGCTGGGGAGAGGGAAGCTTTCTTT	CASTLAGEREAFF
TRBJ2-2	TRBD1	TRBV4-2	TGTGCCAGCAGCCAAGATGTTAGCAGGGGGCTGACCGGGGAGCTGTTTTTT	CASSQDVSRGLTGELFF
TRBJ2-1	.	TRBV27	TGTGCCAGCAGGGCAGGGCAGGCCCTCTACAATGAGCAGTTCTTC	CASRAGQALYNEQFF
TRBJ1-4	TRBD1	TRBV14	TGTGCCAGCAGCCAAGGACAGGGCTTTTATGAAAAACTGTTTTTT	CASSQGQGFYEKLFF
TRBJ2-7	.	TRBV6-1	TGTGCCAGCAGCAGAGACAGGTCTTCAGGGGAGCAGTACTTC	CASSRDRSSGEQYF
TRBJ2-1	.	TRBV2	TGTGCCAGCAGTGATATGGCTAGCCGCCCCATCTACAATGAGCAGTTCTTC	CASSDMASRPIYNEQFF
TRBJ2-1	.	TRBV18	TGTGCCAGCTCCCCCAGGGACCTACCAAACAATGAGCAGTTCTTC	CASSPRDLPNNEQFF
TRBJ2-5	.	TRBV4-1	TGCGCCAGCAGCCAAGACGATTTTGGGGAGACCCAGTACTTC	CASSQDDFGETQYF
TRBJ2-3	.	TRBV28	TGTGCCAGCAGTTTACGGACAGATACGCAGTATTTT	CASSLRTDTQYF
TRBJ2-1	TRBD1	TRBV5-4	TGTGCCAGCAGCTTAGGGGGCGATGAGCAGTTCTTC	CASSLGGDEQFF
TRBJ2-7	.	TRBV3-2	TGTGCTGCAGGCTACGAGCAGTACTTC	CAAGYEQYF
TRBJ2-1	.	TRBV7-3	TGTGCCAGCAGCCCTTTGGGATTCGGGGATGAGCAGTTCTTC	CASSPLGFGDEQFF
TRBJ2-7	TRBD2	TRBV5-6	TGTGCCAGCAGCTTGGCCGGGACTAGCGGGACCGAGCAGTACTTC	CASSLAGTSGTEQYF
TRBJ2-1	TRBD2	TRBV18	TGTGCCAGCTCACGCGAAACACCGCGACTAGCGGGAGGGCCATTTTTCAATGAGCAGTTCTTC	CASSRETPRLAGGPFFNEQFF
TRBJ2-6	.	TRBV2	TGTGCCAGCAGTTCCCCCGGGGCCAACGTCCTGACTTTC	CASSSPGANVLTF